Following are 29 T cell receptor beta chains from one sample sequenced in a study of cytomegalovirus exposure and HLA in healthy donors. Use of 60 Vbeta and 13 Jbeta primers characterized the PCR. TCRdb keeps only in-frame clones here, not all; method: immunoSEQ multiplex PCR. Among about 110,000 clones listed, 65% to 90% were seen once. The sequencing input was PBMCs. The receptors were sampled from a woman in her twenties or thirties in good health and CMV-seronegative.

V and J are TRBV7-2 and TRBJ1-1, with D hard to call. This CDR3 comprises 13 residues. V lost 2 bases and J lost 4, with 8 bases in between. CDR1 SGHTA and CDR2 FQGNSA come from the germline V gene. The CDR3 region has the DNA TGTGCCAGCAGCTTACTTACGGGCACTGAAGCTTTCTTT. It codes for CASSLLTGTEAFF.

This rearrangement joins TRBV19 to TRBJ1-4, with TRBD1 matching over 7 bases. The V gene's germline CDR1 is LNHDA and CDR2 SQIVND (reference sequence). V trimming: 3 bases; J trimming: 7 bases; junction bases outside the gene matches: 5. The CDR3 sequence is 14 residues long. CDR3 coding DNA: TGTGCCAGTAGTATGGTCCGGGACAGTGAAAAACTGTTTTTT. As protein: CASSMVRDSEKLFF.

This clone was seen just once. The genes are TRBV2 and TRBJ1-2, with 11 bases identical to TRBD1. The CDR3 length is 17 residues. V dropped 0 bases and J dropped 5; count of bases not matched to a gene: 8. The germline V gene encodes CDR1 SNHLY and CDR2 FYNNEI. The CDR3 spells CASSEALGQGAGYGYTF. The DNA of the CDR3 is TGTGCCAGCAGTGAAGCGCTCGGACAGGGGGCAGGGTATGGCTACACCTTC.

The V and J genes are TRBV5-1 and TRBJ2-7; 12 bases agree with TRBD2. The CDR3 runs 17 residues. Germline V gives CDR1 SGHRS, CDR2 YFSETQ. V dropped 3 bases and J dropped 3; count of bases not matched to a gene: 10. The CDR3 here is CASSSSLAGGPVYEQYF. Written as DNA, the CDR3 is TGCGCCAGCAGCTCTTCGCTAGCGGGAGGGCCGGTCTACGAGCAGTACTTC.

This chain joins TRBV9 and TRBJ1-3; no reliable D call. CDR1 and CDR2 (germline): SGDLS, YYNGEE. V gave up 0 bases and J gave up 0 bases, with 7 bases separating them. This CDR3 is 15 amino acids long. The CDR3 loop reads CASSVDGGSGNTIYF. CDR3 coding DNA: TGTGCCAGCAGCGTAGACGGCGGCTCTGGAAACACCATATATTTT. Full variable domain (rest looked up from reference TRBV9 and TRBJ1-3): DSGVTQTPKHLITATGQRVTLRCSPRSGDLSVYWYQQSLDQGLQFLIQYYNGEERAKGNILERFSAQQFPDLHSELNLSSLELGDSALYFCASSVDGGSGNTIYFGEGSWLTVV.

The chain carries TRBV27 and TRBJ1-1, with 9 bases that match TRBD1. Germline CDR1 is MNHEY and CDR2 is SMNVEV (reference sequence). After removal of 5 bases from V and 0 bases from J, the junction contained 13 bases not matched to a gene. The CDR3 spans 18 residues. As DNA, the CDR3 is TGTGCCAGCAGTAGACTGGGGACAGGGAGTCGTATGAACACTGAAGCTTTCTTT. It specifies CASSRLGTGSRMNTEAFF.

The CDR3 reads CASSERQGSTYF. In DNA, the CDR3 is TGTGCCAGCAGCGAGAGACAGGGGTCGACGTACTTC. The genes are TRBV7-2 and TRBJ2-7, with 8 bases matching TRBD1. The V segment lost 5 bases and the J segment 12 bases; nucleotides outside the gene matches: 9. The CDR3 is 12 amino acids. The germline V gene has CDR1 SGHTA and CDR2 FQGNSA. Using reference TRBV7-2 and TRBJ2-7 for the parts outside the CDR3, the full variable domain is GAGVSQSPSNKVTEKGKDVELRCDPISGHTALYWYRQSLGQGLEFLIYFQGNSAPDKSGLPSDRFSAERTGGSVSTLTIQRTQQEDSAVYLCASSERQGSTYFGPGTRLTVT.

The V gene is TRBV5-4, the J gene TRBJ1-1; weak D call: TRBD1 (6 bases). Germline V gives CDR1 SGHNT, CDR2 YYREEE (reference sequence). V lost 4 bases and J 5 bases, leaving 24 bases between the germline ends. This CDR3 spans 17 amino acids. This CDR3 reads CASSRGWYAGGGTEAFF. CDR3 coding DNA: TGTGCCAGCAGCCGTGGGTGGTACGCGGGGGGCGGAACTGAAGCTTTCTTT.

J is TRBJ2-7 and V is TRBV14; possible D gene TRBD2, 5 bases. V shed 0 bases and J shed 4 bases, with 13 bases lying between them. The CDR3 runs 15 residues. Germline V gene sequence: CDR1 SGHDN, CDR2 FVKESK. The CDR3: CASSQDYRDPYEQYF. DNA of the CDR3: TGTGCCAGCAGCCAAGATTACCGGGATCCGTACGAGCAGTACTTC. Drawing the rest from reference TRBV14 and TRBJ2-7, the complete variable domain is EAGVTQFPSHSVIEKGQTVTLRCDPISGHDNLYWYRRVMGKEIKFLLHFVKESKQDESGMPNNRFLAERTGGTYSTLKVQPAELEDSGVYFCASSQDYRDPYEQYFGPGTRLTVT.

The rearrangement uses TRBV5-4 and TRBJ2-6, with a possible D match to TRBD1 (6 bases). V was clipped by 4 bases and J by 4 bases, with 12 bases between them. The CDR3 has 15 amino acids. The germline V gene has CDR1 SGHNT and CDR2 YYREEE (reference sequence). The CDR3 protein is CASSEQGAGANVLTF. The CDR3, as DNA: TGTGCCAGCAGCGAACAGGGTGCCGGGGCCAACGTCCTGACTTTC.

In DNA, the CDR3 is TGTGCCAGTAGTATCGGGCTAGCGAGGGATGAGCAGTTCTTC. Translated, it gives CASSIGLARDEQFF. The gene calls are TRBV19 and TRBJ2-1; tentatively, D is TRBD2 (6 bases). V gave up 3 bases and J gave up 8 bases, with 14 bases separating them. Per the germline V gene, CDR1 is LNHDA and CDR2 is SQIVND (reference sequence). This CDR3 has 14 residues.

This clone is a singleton in its sample. In nucleotides, the CDR3 is TGCGCCAGCAGCGTGGACAGGGCGGACATTCAGTACTTC. Translated: CASSVDRADIQYF. The chain is built from TRBV5-1 and TRBJ2-4; TRBD1 aligns across 8 bases. V lost 4 bases, J lost 8 bases, and 5 bases stayed unmatched. This CDR3 contains 13 residues. In germline, CDR1 is SGHRS, CDR2 YFSETQ. Based on the CDR3 plus reference TRBV5-1 and TRBJ2-4, the full variable domain is KAGVTQTPRYLIKTRGQQVTLSCSPISGHRSVSWYQQTPGQGLQFLFEYFSETQRNKGNFPGRFSGRQFSNSRSEMNVSTLELGDSALYLCASSVDRADIQYFGAGTRLSVL.

The chain employs TRBV10-3 and TRBJ2-1, with TRBD1 as a possible D gene (7 bases). V lost 3 bases and J lost 2, with 17 bases in between. Germline assignment: CDR1 ENHRY and CDR2 SYGVKD. The CDR3 is 17 amino acids. CDR3 nucleotide sequence: TGTGCCATCAGTGACCCGGGTGGAGGGGGCACCTACAATGAGCAGTTCTTC. This sequence encodes CAISDPGGGGTYNEQFF.

This clone appeared a few times. The V and J genes are TRBV19 and TRBJ2-1, with D tentatively TRBD1 (6 bases). Per the germline V gene, CDR1 is LNHDA and CDR2 is SQIVND (reference sequence). This CDR3 comprises 15 residues. Trimming pared 3 bases from V and 4 bases from J, leaving 13 bases between. The CDR3 here is CASSILGQQYNEQFF. As DNA, the CDR3 is TGTGCCAGTAGTATTCTTGGACAGCAGTACAATGAGCAGTTCTTC.

Concerning this clone: Here the CDR3 omits its conserved ending phenylalanine or tryptophan, so a read error is the likely source. This sequence joins TRBV5-1 and TRBJ1-1, with D tentatively TRBD1 (5 bases). Trimming removed 5 bases from V and 0 bases from J, with 14 bases in between. The CDR3 has 15 residues. Germline assignment: CDR1 SGHRS and CDR2 YFSETQ. The CDR3 protein is CASSRGSVMNTEAFL. The CDR3 nucleotides are TGCGCCAGCAGTAGGGGCAGCGTCATGAACACTGAAGCTTTCCTT.

V gene TRBV20-1 combines with J gene TRBJ1-1; D is unclear. Trimming cost V 6 bases and J 11 bases, with 16 bases left between them. This CDR3 has 11 residues. Germline V lookup: CDR1 DFQATT, CDR2 SNEGSKA (reference sequence). Here the CDR3 DNA reads TGCAGTGCCACACGGCAATCCGGGGCTTTCTTT. Its protein product is CSATRQSGAFF.

The V gene is TRBV7-2, the J gene TRBJ2-3; D is possibly TRBD2 (6 bases). Germline values: CDR1 SGHTA, CDR2 FQGNSA. CDR3 length equals 14 residues. Trimming took off 5 bases at V and 2 bases at J, with 11 bases between the two ends. This CDR3 is CASSPGLITDTQYF. The CDR3 DNA reads as TGTGCCAGCAGCCCGGGACTTATCACAGATACGCAGTATTTT.

The V call is TRBV5-4, the J call TRBJ2-5, with 14 bases identical to TRBD2. This CDR3 is 18 amino acids long. V was pared by 3 bases and J by 4 bases, with 11 bases of the junction left unmatched. The germline gives CDR1 SGHNT, CDR2 YYREEE (reference sequence). Here the CDR3 reads CASSSWGLAGVWGETQYF. CDR3 nucleotide sequence: TGTGCCAGCAGCTCGTGGGGACTAGCGGGAGTTTGGGGAGAGACCCAGTACTTC.

The chain employs TRBV4-1 and TRBJ2-5; possible D gene TRBD1, 6 bases. The J call may be in error: the DNA end matches TRBJ2-7 better. CDR1 and CDR2 (germline): MGHRA, YSYEKL. The CDR3 sequence is 17 residues long. DNA for the CDR3: TGCGCCAGCAGCCAAGATCGGAGCAGGGGAAGGTCCTACGAGCAGTACTTC. This codes for CASSQDRSRGRSYEQYF.

Within the sample, this clone is medium-sized. The gene calls are TRBV18 and TRBJ2-2; 14 nucleotides align to TRBD2. The CDR3 spans 14 residues. V was clipped by 8 bases and J by 5 bases; unmatched bases: 1. From germline, CDR1 is KGHSH and CDR2 LQKENI. CDR3 nucleotide sequence: TGTGCCAGCGGGACTAGCGGGAGAACCGGGGAGCTGTTTTTT. Residues: CASGTSGRTGELFF.

The chain is built from TRBV2 and TRBJ1-5; no clear D gene. CDR1 is SNHLY, CDR2 FYNNEI, per germline. The CDR3 contains 14 residues. Trimming took off 5 bases at V and 0 bases at J, with 8 bases between the two ends. This chain's CDR3 is CASSLDTSNQPQHF. DNA for the CDR3: TGTGCCAGCAGTTTAGACACTAGCAATCAGCCCCAGCATTTT.

The J gene is TRBJ2-2, the V gene TRBV5-4; a weak D match, TRBD2 (5 bases). The V end was cut by 4 bases, the J end by 4 bases, with 17 bases between. There are 16 residues in the CDR3. The germline V gene encodes CDR1 SGHNT and CDR2 YYREEE (reference sequence). CDR3 nucleotides: TGTGCCAGCAGCCCGCTCCGGGAATTTGGCACCGGGGAGCTGTTTTTT. It is translated as CASSPLREFGTGELFF. Combining the CDR3 with reference TRBV5-4 and TRBJ2-2 gives the whole variable domain ETGVTQSPTHLIKTRGQQVTLRCSSQSGHNTVSWYQQALGQGPQFIFQYYREEENGRGNFPPRFSGLQFPNYSSELNVNALELDDSALYLCASSPLREFGTGELFFGEGSRLTVL.

The sample holds one count of this clone. This chain joins TRBV20-1 and TRBJ1-1, with D possibly matching TRBD1 (5 bases). Germline V gives CDR1 DFQATT, CDR2 SNEGSKA (reference sequence). The CDR3 runs to 11 residues. V was trimmed by 4 bases and J by 11 bases, leaving 14 bases between them. The CDR3 bases are TGCAGTGCTACCGGGGGAGGGAAGGCTTTCTTT. Residues: CSATGGGKAFF.

V gene TRBV28 combines with J gene TRBJ2-6; 8 positions agree with TRBD1. The germline gives CDR1 MDHEN, CDR2 SYDVKM. The CDR3 consists of 17 residues. V dropped 3 bases and J dropped 0; count of bases not matched to a gene: 4. CDR3 in DNA: TGTGCCAGCAGTTTGGCCACAGGGGGCTCTGGGGCCAACGTCCTGACTTTC. It specifies CASSLATGGSGANVLTF.

The rearrangement joins TRBV5-1 to TRBJ2-7; possibly TRBD2 for D (5 bases). This CDR3 has 16 residues. With 4 bases removed from V and 5 bases from J, the gap between germline ends came to 22 bases. Germline V gives CDR1 SGHRS, CDR2 YFSETQ. CDR3 nucleotide sequence: TGCGCCAGCAGCCCACTAGTGGCCGGAACTAGGAACGAGCAGTACTTC. This codes for CASSPLVAGTRNEQYF.

CDR3 protein: CASSVGVAGALGQYF. As DNA, the CDR3 is TGTGCCAGCAGCGTAGGGGTAGCGGGAGCACTGGGGCAGTACTTC. V is TRBV9 and J is TRBJ2-5, with 9 nucleotides matching TRBD2. This CDR3 is built from 15 residues. Looked up from germline, CDR1 is SGDLS and CDR2 is YYNGEE. With V trimmed by 0 bases and J by 11 bases, 11 bases remained unmatched.

The chain uses TRBV7-9 and TRBJ2-2; TRBD1 agrees at 7 bases. This CDR3 region has 15 residues. The germline V gene encodes CDR1 SEHNR and CDR2 FQNEAQ (reference sequence). Losses at the gene ends were 5 bases for V and 6 bases for J; bases not matched to a gene: 9. The CDR3 coding sequence is TGTGCCAGCAGCGGCCCCGACAGGGCGGCCGGGGAGCTGTTTTTT. This sequence encodes CASSGPDRAAGELFF.

This chain joins TRBV29-1 and TRBJ2-5; 7 bases match TRBD2. This CDR3 spans 16 amino acids. J gave up 0 bases and V 1 base, and 8 bases lay outside the gene matches. Germline values: CDR1 SQVTM, CDR2 ANQGSEA. CDR3 loop: CSVEAAPAGNQETQYF. The CDR3 coding sequence is TGCAGCGTTGAAGCCGCCCCAGCGGGAAACCAAGAGACCCAGTACTTC.

The V gene is TRBV28, the J gene TRBJ2-2; 7 positions agree with TRBD2. The V gene end was trimmed by 2 bases and the J gene end by 4 bases; junction bases not matched to a gene: 7. CDR1 and CDR2 from the germline V gene are MDHEN and SYDVKM. The CDR3 consists of 16 residues. CDR3 amino acids: CASSLNPAGPTGELFF. The DNA for the CDR3 is TGTGCCAGCAGTTTAAACCCAGCGGGACCCACCGGGGAGCTGTTTTTT.